A selection of T cell receptor beta chains follows, all from one sample in a study of blood T cell repertoires in COVID-19. The data were produced by immunoSEQ multiplex PCR, yet TCRdb's version contains in-frame clones alone and is incomplete. The table lists 300,000 to 450,000 clones, 85% to 90% of them singletons. The sequenced material came from PBMCs or T cells enriched from blood (not recorded which). These receptors came from a woman in her 30s who had been exposed to COVID-19. Both conserved end residues are part of each CDR3. Each record gives: V gene, clone size, J gene, D gene, CDR3 DNA, CDR3 protein. The D gene is left open where the match is weak. Clone size is not always given. Where it is, it says once, few, many or a class for expanded clones.

V gene: TRBV18
clone size: -
J gene: TRBJ2-5
D gene: -
CDR3 DNA: TGTGCCAGCTCACCGGGGGGCCAAGAGACCCAGTACTTC
CDR3 protein: CASSPGGQETQYF

V gene: TRBV5-8
clone size: -
J gene: TRBJ1-2
D gene: -
CDR3 DNA: TGTGCCAGCAGCTCACAGGTCCGGTTAGGCTACACCTTC
CDR3 protein: CASSSQVRLGYTF

V gene: TRBV5-1
clone size: -
J gene: TRBJ1-3
D gene: -
CDR3 DNA: TGCGCCAGCAGCTTTGGAATGAGCAGGGAGGCTGGAAACACCATATATTTT
CDR3 protein: CASSFGMSREAGNTIYF

V gene: TRBV6-5
clone size: -
J gene: TRBJ1-2
D gene: TRBD1
CDR3 DNA: TGTGCCAGCAGGGGACAGGGGGCGGGTAACTATGGCTACACCTTC
CDR3 protein: CASRGQGAGNYGYTF

V gene: TRBV3-1/TRBV3-2
clone size: -
J gene: TRBJ1-6
D gene: TRBD1
CDR3 DNA: TGTGCCAGCAGCCATGGGACAGGGGGTGGGTCACCCCTCCACTTT
CDR3 protein: CASSHGTGGGSPLHF

V gene: TRBV19
clone size: -
J gene: TRBJ2-7
D gene: TRBD1
CDR3 DNA: TGTGCCAGTAGTATAGACCCTCGACAGGGGGCAGGAGAGCAGTACTTC
CDR3 protein: CASSIDPRQGAGEQYF

V gene: TRBV18
clone size: once
J gene: TRBJ1-2
D gene: -
CDR3 DNA: TGTGCCAGCTCACCCCCCGCGGAGAACTATGGCTACACCTTC
CDR3 protein: CASSPPAENYGYTF

V gene: TRBV27
clone size: -
J gene: TRBJ2-7
D gene: -
CDR3 DNA: TGTGCCAGCAGTTTAGTTTGGGGGGGCGGGTACGAGCAGTACTTC
CDR3 protein: CASSLVWGGGYEQYF

V gene: TRBV6-4
clone size: -
J gene: TRBJ2-5
D gene: TRBD2
CDR3 DNA: TGTGCCAGCAGAACTAGCGGGAGAGAGACCCAGTACTTC
CDR3 protein: CASRTSGRETQYF

V gene: TRBV7-9
clone size: -
J gene: TRBJ2-1
D gene: TRBD2
CDR3 DNA: TGTGCCAGCAGCTTAGCGGTGACTAGCGGTGAGCAGTTCTTC
CDR3 protein: CASSLAVTSGEQFF

V gene: TRBV30
clone size: -
J gene: TRBJ2-6
D gene: -
CDR3 DNA: TGTGCCCTAGATCCCTATTTTTCGGCACCTGGGGCCAACGTCCTGACTTTC
CDR3 protein: CALDPYFSAPGANVLTF

V gene: TRBV6-1
clone size: -
J gene: TRBJ1-2
D gene: -
CDR3 DNA: TGTGCCAGCAGTGAAAATCCCCGGGTTCGCTATGGCTACACCTTC
CDR3 protein: CASSENPRVRYGYTF

V gene: TRBV4-1
clone size: -
J gene: TRBJ2-1
D gene: TRBD2
CDR3 DNA: TGCGCCAGCAGCCAAGATGGGGCTAGCGGGATTTCCTACAATGAGCAGTTCTTC
CDR3 protein: CASSQDGASGISYNEQFF

V gene: TRBV5-6
clone size: -
J gene: TRBJ1-2
D gene: TRBD1
CDR3 DNA: TGTGCCAGCAGCCACTGGACAGGGGGTGGCTACACCTTC
CDR3 protein: CASSHWTGGGYTF

V gene: TRBV19
clone size: -
J gene: TRBJ2-6
D gene: -
CDR3 DNA: TGTGCCAGTAGTCGTTTCGGACAGACGGTAGACTCTGGGGCCAACGTCCTGACTTTC
CDR3 protein: CASSRFGQTVDSGANVLTF

V gene: TRBV9
clone size: -
J gene: TRBJ1-4
D gene: TRBD1
CDR3 DNA: TGTGCCAGCAGCCAACGGGACAGGGGTAATGAAAAACTGTTTTTT
CDR3 protein: CASSQRDRGNEKLFF

V gene: TRBV9
clone size: -
J gene: TRBJ2-4
D gene: TRBD1
CDR3 DNA: TGTGCCAGCAGCGGGGGACAGGCCATTCAAAACATTCAGTACTTC
CDR3 protein: CASSGGQAIQNIQYF

V gene: TRBV3-1/TRBV3-2
clone size: -
J gene: TRBJ1-5
D gene: -
CDR3 DNA: TGTGCCAGCAGCCCCGGAGGTCGAAGCAATCAGCCCCAGCATTTT
CDR3 protein: CASSPGGRSNQPQHF

V gene: TRBV14
clone size: -
J gene: TRBJ1-2
D gene: TRBD1
CDR3 DNA: TGTGCCAGCAGCCGGACAGGATGGTTGGGTGGCTACACCTTC
CDR3 protein: CASSRTGWLGGYTF

V gene: TRBV29-1
clone size: few
J gene: TRBJ2-7
D gene: TRBD2
CDR3 DNA: TGCAGCGTTGGAGGAACGGCGACTAGCGGGACTTACGAGCAGTACTTC
CDR3 protein: CSVGGTATSGTYEQYF

V gene: TRBV19
clone size: -
J gene: TRBJ2-2
D gene: TRBD2
CDR3 DNA: TGTGCCAGTAGTGCTAGCGGGAGAAGTGGCGGGGAGCTGTTTTTT
CDR3 protein: CASSASGRSGGELFF

V gene: TRBV11-3
clone size: -
J gene: TRBJ2-7
D gene: -
CDR3 DNA: TGTGCCAGCAGCCCCAGGACAGCCCGCTACGAGCAGTACTTC
CDR3 protein: CASSPRTARYEQYF

V gene: TRBV19
clone size: -
J gene: TRBJ1-2
D gene: -
CDR3 DNA: TGTGCCAGTAGTATATACAGTCCCCGGTTAGACTATGGCTACACCTTC
CDR3 protein: CASSIYSPRLDYGYTF

V gene: TRBV11-2
clone size: -
J gene: TRBJ2-3
D gene: -
CDR3 DNA: TGTGCCAGCAGCTATACTAGCACAGATACGCAGTATTTT
CDR3 protein: CASSYTSTDTQYF

V gene: TRBV7-9
clone size: -
J gene: TRBJ1-1
D gene: TRBD1
CDR3 DNA: TGTGCCAGCAGCTCGGTCGACATAATACGGCAGGGGGCCTCTCAAGCTTTCTTT
CDR3 protein: CASSSVDIIRQGASQAFF

V gene: TRBV7-3
clone size: -
J gene: TRBJ2-3
D gene: TRBD2
CDR3 DNA: TGTGCCAGCAGCTTAAGCGGGAGGGCCGGGGATACGCAGTATTTT
CDR3 protein: CASSLSGRAGDTQYF

V gene: TRBV28
clone size: -
J gene: TRBJ2-4
D gene: TRBD1
CDR3 DNA: TGTGCCAGCAGTTCTCCGGGACAGTTAGCCAAAAACATTCAGTACTTC
CDR3 protein: CASSSPGQLAKNIQYF

V gene: TRBV3-1/TRBV3-2
clone size: -
J gene: TRBJ1-4
D gene: -
CDR3 DNA: TGTGCCAGCGCGCTCTCGGGATACGGAGCCGAAAAACTGTTTTTT
CDR3 protein: CASALSGYGAEKLFF

V gene: TRBV10-3
clone size: -
J gene: TRBJ2-3
D gene: TRBD2
CDR3 DNA: TGTGCCATCAGTGAGCCCGACGGGAGGGCCGAAGATACGCAGTATTTT
CDR3 protein: CAISEPDGRAEDTQYF

V gene: TRBV9
clone size: -
J gene: TRBJ2-7
D gene: TRBD2
CDR3 DNA: TGTGCCAGCAGCGTGGGGACTAGCGGGAGCTCCTACGAGCAGTACTTC
CDR3 protein: CASSVGTSGSSYEQYF

V gene: TRBV19
clone size: -
J gene: TRBJ1-5
D gene: -
CDR3 DNA: TGTGCCAGTAGTAGGGAGGTTTTTAGGAGCAATCAGCCCCAGCATTTT
CDR3 protein: CASSREVFRSNQPQHF

V gene: TRBV6-6
clone size: -
J gene: TRBJ1-4
D gene: -
CDR3 DNA: TGTGCCAGCAGTTCCGGACTGGGTACGAAAAAACTGTTTTTT
CDR3 protein: CASSSGLGTKKLFF

V gene: TRBV2
clone size: -
J gene: TRBJ1-1
D gene: -
CDR3 DNA: TGTGCCAGCAGTCAAGAGGGGAGGAGGAACACTGAAGCTTTCTTT
CDR3 protein: CASSQEGRRNTEAFF

V gene: TRBV9
clone size: -
J gene: TRBJ1-5
D gene: -
CDR3 DNA: TGTGCCAGCAGTTCAGGGTTAGTTGGTAATCAGCCCCAGCATTTT
CDR3 protein: CASSSGLVGNQPQHF

V gene: TRBV25-1
clone size: -
J gene: TRBJ2-5
D gene: TRBD2
CDR3 DNA: TGTGCCAGCAGTGACCTAGCGGAACTCCAAGAGACCCAGTACTTC
CDR3 protein: CASSDLAELQETQYF

V gene: TRBV3-1/TRBV3-2
clone size: -
J gene: TRBJ2-3
D gene: TRBD1
CDR3 DNA: TGTGCCAGCAGCCACGGGGCCCGGGACAGGGCTAAAGATACGCAGTATTTT
CDR3 protein: CASSHGARDRAKDTQYF

V gene: TRBV30
clone size: -
J gene: TRBJ1-1
D gene: -
CDR3 DNA: TGTGCCTGGAGTGTACTTGGCACTGAAGCTTTCTTT
CDR3 protein: CAWSVLGTEAFF